This TCR beta chain derives from a study of OX40 agonist ivuxolimab in advanced cancers. Collection of blood occurred at baseline, at cycle 4 day 1, and at cycle 7 day 1. Regarding this clone: Antigen unknown.

Whole-study results and caveats: CD4+ and CD8+ blood T cells expanded clonally by week 6 at 0.1 to 3.0 mg/kg. In general, CD8+ T cells held more expanded clones than CD4+ did, on average.

The germline CDR1 and CDR2 sequences are SGHAT and FQNNGV. The CDR3 extends over 14 amino acids. Trimming took 1 base from V and 5 from J, leaving 10 bases between them. Assay used: immunoSEQ multiplex PCR; TCRdb lists only in-frame clones, some missing. The profile shows 75,000 to 100,000 clones, around 86% of them singletons. The sequence derives from an adult with an advanced solid tumor such as melanoma, head and neck, liver or kidney cancer. Here the sequenced sample was CD4+ or CD8+ T cells sorted from blood, taken in a trial of the OX40 agonist ivuxolimab. J is TRBJ2-3 and V is TRBV11-2; D tentatively fits TRBD1 or TRBD2 (5 bases each). Here the CDR3 DNA reads TGTGCCAGCAGCTTAGGGGGGATTGGAGATACGCAGTATTTT. This gives the protein CASSLGGIGDTQYF. Supplemented by reference TRBV11-2 and TRBJ2-3, the full variable domain reads EAGVAQSPRYKIIEKRQSVAFWCNPISGHATLYWYQQILGQGPKLLIQFQNNGVVDDSQLPKDRFSAERLKGVDSTLKIQPAKLEDSAVYLCASSLGGIGDTQYFGPGTRLTVL.